These 29 T cell receptor beta chains were all obtained from the same sample, sequenced in a study of T cell responses to AZD1222 COVID-19 vaccine. TCRdb keeps only in-frame clones here, not all; method: immunoSEQ multiplex PCR. The table shows 90,000 to 120,000 clones, with over 90% occurring only once. Sample: peripheral blood, taken on day 0 of AZD1222 vaccination. These receptors all stem from an adult in good health.

The rearrangement uses TRBV28 and TRBJ1-2; D uncertain. The germline V gene has CDR1 MDHEN and CDR2 SYDVKM. This CDR3 has 15 residues. V lost 5 bases and J 8 bases, leaving 21 bases between the germline ends. For the CDR3, the DNA is TGTGCCAGCAGTCTGACCCCCGCAGGTAGCGGGGGCTACACCTTC. Amino acids: CASSLTPAGSGGYTF.

The chain joins TRBV4-1 to TRBJ1-2; D remains unclear. V was shortened by 1 base and J by 0 bases, with 9 bases between the two germline ends. The CDR3 consists of 15 residues. In germline, CDR1 is MGHRA, CDR2 YSYEKL. The CDR3 nucleotides read TGCGCCAGCAGCCAAGTCCACACCGCTAACTATGGCTACACCTTC. Its translation is CASSQVHTANYGYTF.

J is TRBJ2-2 and V is TRBV7-2; 7 positions agree with TRBD1. V gave up 5 bases and J gave up 5 bases; unmatched junction bases: 14. The CDR3 spans 17 residues. Germline CDR1 and CDR2: SGHTA and FQGNSA. As DNA, the CDR3 is TGTGCCAGCAGCCCGAATACAGGGGCCGGAAAAACCGGGGAGCTGTTTTTT. Amino acids: CASSPNTGAGKTGELFF.

The chain joins TRBV7-8 to TRBJ1-1; the match to TRBD1 covers 7 bases. Germline trimming cut 2 bases from V and 0 bases from J; bases unmatched to any gene: 3. The germline CDR1 and CDR2 sequences are SGHVS and FQNEAQ. There are 15 residues in the CDR3. The CDR3 sequence: CASSLNRGMNTEAFF. DNA of the CDR3: TGTGCCAGCAGCTTAAACAGGGGCATGAACACTGAAGCTTTCTTT.

The chain carries TRBV5-1 and TRBJ2-7, with 15 bases matching TRBD2. Germline values: CDR1 SGHRS, CDR2 YFSETQ. The CDR3 sequence is 20 residues long. V shed 0 bases and J 5 bases; nucleotides not matched to a gene: 15. CDR3 residues: CASSLAGTGLAGGPSHEQYF. The CDR3 DNA reads TGCGCCAGCAGCTTGGCCGGGACTGGACTAGCGGGAGGGCCTTCACACGAGCAGTACTTC.

The chain couples TRBV7-2 to TRBJ2-7; a weak D match, TRBD2 (6 bases). In germline, CDR1 is SGHTA, CDR2 FQGNSA. The CDR3 runs 15 residues. With 5 bases removed from V and 2 bases from J, the gap between germline ends came to 16 bases. CDR3 bases: TGTGCCAGCAGCGCAGCGCGCGGGAAACCCTACGAGCAGTACTTC. Its translation is CASSAARGKPYEQYF.

The genes are TRBV9 and TRBJ2-2; 7 bases are shared with TRBD1. V was clipped by 4 bases and J by 6 bases; unmatched bases: 3. Per germline, CDR1 SGDLS and CDR2 YYNGEE. This CDR3 has 13 residues. CDR3 residues: CASSPDRAGELFF. Written as DNA, the CDR3 is TGTGCCAGCAGCCCCGACAGGGCCGGGGAGCTGTTTTTT.

The chain employs TRBV5-1 and TRBJ2-1, with D unresolved. The CDR3 is made up of 16 amino acids. CDR1 SGHRS and CDR2 YFSETQ come from the germline V gene. Between the trimmed V and J ends, which lost 0 bases and 2 bases, there was a span of 12 bases. CDR3 in DNA: TGCGCCAGCAGCTTGGGATTCGGCGGAGCCTACAATGAGCAGTTCTTC. Translating it yields CASSLGFGGAYNEQFF.

This chain connects TRBV2 to TRBJ2-1; D is perhaps TRBD2 (6 bases). From germline, CDR1 is SNHLY and CDR2 FYNNEI. The V end lost 7 bases, the J end lost 7 bases, and 11 bases lay between the germline ends. The CDR3 length is 12 residues. CDR3 in DNA: TGTGCCAGCAACGGGGCGGGGAATGAGCAGTTCTTC. It encodes CASNGAGNEQFF.

J is TRBJ2-7 and V is TRBV30, with D possibly being TRBD2 (6 bases). The CDR3 length is 13 residues. V lost 0 bases and J 4 bases, leaving 10 bases between the germline ends. Per the germline V gene, CDR1 is GTSNPN and CDR2 is SVGIG (reference sequence). The CDR3 loop is CAWSVGGLYEQYF. The CDR3 DNA reads TGTGCCTGGAGTGTGGGCGGACTATACGAGCAGTACTTC.

This chain joins TRBV7-2 and TRBJ1-2; D is possibly TRBD1 (5 bases). With 3 bases removed from V and 6 bases from J, the gap between germline ends came to 23 bases. From germline, CDR1 is SGHTA and CDR2 FQGNSA. This CDR3 region has 17 residues. The CDR3 protein is CASSLGSNAGTINGYTF. In DNA form, the CDR3 reads TGTGCCAGCAGCTTGGGATCAAATGCCGGGACCATTAATGGCTACACCTTC.

The rearrangement joins TRBV27 to TRBJ2-2; TRBD2 is a possible D gene (5 bases). The CDR3 covers 12 residues. Per the germline V gene, CDR1 is MNHEY and CDR2 is SMNVEV (reference sequence). The V end was cut by 7 bases, the J end by 5 bases, with 8 bases between. The CDR3 loop reads CASIGGTGELFF. The DNA for the CDR3 is TGTGCCAGCATAGGAGGAACCGGGGAGCTGTTTTTT.

The CDR3 bases are TGTGCCAGCAGCCAAGTTCGCGTGGGGGAGCAGTTCTTC. This codes for CASSQVRVGEQFF. This chain joins TRBV3-1 (or the pseudogene TRBV3-2) and TRBJ2-1; D remains ambiguous. Germline V gene lookup returns CDR1 LGHDT and CDR2 YNNKEL (reference sequence). CDR3 length: 13 amino acids. Trimming took off 1 base at V and 10 bases at J, with 11 bases between the two ends.

The chain joins TRBV2 to TRBJ1-4; D uncertain. The CDR3 is 15 amino acids. V lost 8 bases to trimming and J lost 8 bases, with 21 bases between them. Per the germline V gene, CDR1 is SNHLY and CDR2 is FYNNEI. The CDR3 bases are TGTGCCAGCGGGTCGGTAGGAGGTCGTGGGGAAAAACTGTTTTTT. This encodes CASGSVGGRGEKLFF.

This clone has only one observation. The chain combines TRBV29-1 with TRBJ1-4; D remains unclear. V lost 5 bases, J lost 0 bases, and 4 bases lay in between. The CDR3 contains 12 residues. Germline lookup yields CDR1 SQVTM and CDR2 ANQGSEA. The CDR3 DNA is TGCAGCGTTATAGCAACTAATGAAAAACTGTTTTTT. It specifies CSVIATNEKLFF.

This chain links TRBV4-2 with TRBJ1-1; D is perhaps TRBD1 (5 bases). Germline values: CDR1 LGHNA, CDR2 YNFKEQ. This CDR3 comprises 14 residues. V lost 0 bases and J 7 bases, leaving 12 bases between the germline ends. The CDR3 bases are TGTGCCAGCAGCCAAGACCCGGGGACGAGTGAAGCTTTCTTT. Its translation: CASSQDPGTSEAFF.

This chain connects TRBV10-3 to TRBJ2-4, with D unclear. The CDR3 is made up of 15 amino acids. The germline gives CDR1 ENHRY, CDR2 SYGVKD. V lost 2 bases and J lost 4, with 12 bases in between. The CDR3 is CAISEGRFGKNIQYF. The CDR3 DNA follows: TGTGCCATCAGTGAGGGGCGTTTCGGGAAAAACATTCAGTACTTC.

The V gene is TRBV19, the J gene TRBJ1-4; 7 bases line up with TRBD1. Germline V gene sequence: CDR1 LNHDA, CDR2 SQIVND (reference sequence). The CDR3 consists of 15 residues. V lost 6 bases and J lost 10; bases outside the gene matches: 14. CDR3 region: CASRITNRGSGKLFF. CDR3 bases: TGTGCCAGTAGGATAACTAACAGGGGATCAGGAAAACTGTTTTTT.

The genes are TRBV28 and TRBJ2-7; D not certain. The CDR3 loop spans 12 amino acids. Germline V gene lookup returns CDR1 MDHEN and CDR2 SYDVKM. V gave up 6 bases and J gave up 2 bases, with 8 bases separating them. CDR3 DNA sequence: TGTGCCAGCAGGCTTGACACCTACGAGCAGTACTTC. Protein: CASRLDTYEQYF.

This chain joins TRBV30 and TRBJ2-1; unclear D gene. CDR3 length: 14 amino acids. From germline, CDR1 is GTSNPN and CDR2 SVGIG (reference sequence). Trimming left V 4 bases short and J 0 bases short, with 10 bases between. In DNA, the CDR3 is TGTGCCTGGACTGGGTCCAGCTCCTACAATGAGCAGTTCTTC. It yields the protein CAWTGSSSYNEQFF.

This rearrangement joins TRBV19 to TRBJ2-7, with a tentative D call TRBD2 (5 bases). The CDR3 is 14 amino acids. Trimming removed 5 bases at V and 5 bases at J, with 16 bases between. Germline assignment: CDR1 LNHDA and CDR2 SQIVND (reference sequence). The CDR3 sequence is CASSLEGRRDEQYF. The CDR3 DNA is TGTGCCAGTAGTCTCGAGGGAAGAAGGGACGAGCAGTACTTC.

The rearrangement uses TRBV30 and TRBJ1-3; no firm D call. Germline V gene sequence: CDR1 GTSNPN, CDR2 SVGIG (reference sequence). This CDR3 has 11 residues. V was trimmed by 4 bases and J by 0 bases, leaving 1 base between them. The CDR3 nucleotides are TGTGCCTGGAACTCTGGAAACACCATATATTTT. Translated: CAWNSGNTIYF. The variable domain in full, with the rest retrieved from reference TRBV30 and TRBJ1-3, is SQTIHQWPATLVQPVGSPLSLECTVEGTSNPNLYWYRQAAGRGLQLLFYSVGIGQISSEVPQNLSASRPQDRQFILSSKKLLLSDSGFYLCAWNSGNTIYFGEGSWLTVV.

About this clone: Other DNA variants within this sample encode the same CDR3. This chain joins TRBV2 and TRBJ2-7; 13 bases map to TRBD2. CDR3 length equals 14 residues. Germline trimming cut 6 bases from V and 4 bases from J; bases unmatched to any gene: 3. Germline loops: CDR1 SNHLY, CDR2 FYNNEI. CDR3 residues: CASRGLAGPYEQYF. The CDR3 DNA sequence: TGTGCCAGCAGGGGACTAGCGGGGCCATACGAGCAGTACTTC.

The chain links TRBV11-2 to TRBJ1-3; the D is unclear. This CDR3 is 11 amino acids long. CDR1 SGHAT and CDR2 FQNNGV come from the germline V gene. V gave up 5 bases and J gave up 13 bases, with 12 bases separating them. The DNA of the CDR3 is TGTGCCAGCAGCCCGTCCCAACGAATATATTTT. Residues: CASSPSQRIYF.

The chain joins TRBV21-1 to TRBJ1-3; TRBD1 reflects the table's D call only, with no check against the DNA. TRBV21-1 is a recognized pseudogene. The CDR3 is made up of 16 amino acids. The CDR3 spells CASKKTGGFSGNTIYF. The CDR3 DNA sequence: TGTGCCAGCAAAAAAACAGGGGGATTCTCTGGAAACACCATATATTTT.

The V gene is TRBV5-1, the J gene TRBJ1-2, with 9 bases matching TRBD1. The CDR3 is made up of 18 amino acids. The junction had 11 bases not matched to a gene; V was cut back by 0 bases and J by 2 bases. CDR1 is SGHRS and CDR2 is YFSETQ in the germline V gene. The CDR3 bases are TGCGCCAGCAGCTTGGGCACGACAGGGGGTTCCCCAAACTATGGCTACACCTTC. This codes for CASSLGTTGGSPNYGYTF.

The CDR3 region has the DNA TGTGCCAGCTCACCACATGCAGGGGGAACCTACGAGCAGTACTTC. Translation gives CASSPHAGGTYEQYF. The chain uses TRBV18 and TRBJ2-7, with TRBD1 identical over 7 bases. CDR3 length: 15 residues. Trimming at V came to 1 base and at J to 2 bases, leaving 5 bases not matched to a gene. Per germline, CDR1 KGHSH and CDR2 LQKENI.

The chain employs TRBV9 and TRBJ2-2; D is unclear. This CDR3 contains 13 residues. In germline, CDR1 is SGDLS, CDR2 YYNGEE. The ends were cut back, 0 bases at V and 5 bases at J, with 5 bases in the middle. The CDR3 DNA reads as TGTGCCAGCAGCGTAGAGGGTACCGGGGAGCTGTTTTTT. Protein product: CASSVEGTGELFF.

J is TRBJ2-7 and V is TRBV5-1, with TRBD1 as a possible D gene (5 bases). Trimming shortened V by 3 bases and J by 12 bases, and 19 bases separated the two germline ends. CDR3 length: 13 residues. The germline V gene has CDR1 SGHRS and CDR2 YFSETQ. The CDR3 region is CASSSDGQTLWYF. For the CDR3, the DNA is TGCGCCAGCAGCTCGGACGGACAAACTCTTTGGTACTTC.